This T cell receptor (beta chain) is drawn from a study of OX40 agonist ivuxolimab in advanced cancers. The assay was immunoSEQ multiplex PCR, and TCRdb's table has in-frame clones only and misses some. This sample has about 26,000 clones; more than 75% occur once, and the top ten carry 33%. The CDR3 extends over 16 amino acids. This sequence joins TRBV12-2 and TRBJ2-3; the table calls TRBD2, which could not be checked here. TRBV12-2 is an annotated pseudogene. The sequencing here drew on CD4+ or CD8+ T cells sorted from blood, taken in a trial of the OX40 agonist ivuxolimab. The TCR was taken from an adult with an advanced solid tumor such as melanoma, head and neck, liver or kidney cancer. CDR3 in amino acids: CASRPRDSPSTDTQYF. The CDR3 DNA is TGTGCAAGTCGCCCACGGGATAGCCCAAGCACAGATACGCAGTATTTT.